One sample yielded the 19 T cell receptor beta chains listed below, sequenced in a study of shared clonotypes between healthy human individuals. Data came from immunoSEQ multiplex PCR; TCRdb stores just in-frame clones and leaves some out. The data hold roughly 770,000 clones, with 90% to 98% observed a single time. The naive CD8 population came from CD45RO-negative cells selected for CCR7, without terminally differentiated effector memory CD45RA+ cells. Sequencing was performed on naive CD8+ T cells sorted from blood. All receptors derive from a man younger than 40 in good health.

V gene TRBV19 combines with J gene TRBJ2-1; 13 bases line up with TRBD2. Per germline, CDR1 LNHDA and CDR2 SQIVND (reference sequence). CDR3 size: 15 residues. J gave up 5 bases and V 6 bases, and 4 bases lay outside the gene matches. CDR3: CASSWGTSGNNEQFF. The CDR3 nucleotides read TGTGCCAGTAGCTGGGGGACTAGCGGGAACAATGAGCAGTTCTTC.

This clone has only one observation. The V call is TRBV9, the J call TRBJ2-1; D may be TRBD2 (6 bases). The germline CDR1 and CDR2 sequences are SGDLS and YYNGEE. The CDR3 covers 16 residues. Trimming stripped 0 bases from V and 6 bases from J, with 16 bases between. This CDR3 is CASSVDVGRGSNEQFF. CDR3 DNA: TGTGCCAGCAGCGTAGACGTAGGGCGGGGATCCAATGAGCAGTTCTTC. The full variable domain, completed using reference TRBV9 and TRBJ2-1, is DSGVTQTPKHLITATGQRVTLRCSPRSGDLSVYWYQQSLDQGLQFLIQYYNGEERAKGNILERFSAQQFPDLHSELNLSSLELGDSALYFCASSVDVGRGSNEQFFGPGTRLTVL.

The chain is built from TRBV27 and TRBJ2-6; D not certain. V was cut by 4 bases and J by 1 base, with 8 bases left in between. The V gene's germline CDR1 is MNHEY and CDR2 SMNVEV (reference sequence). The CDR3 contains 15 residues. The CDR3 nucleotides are TGTGCCAGCAGTTCCGGCAATTCTGGGGCCAACGTCCTGACTTTC. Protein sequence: CASSSGNSGANVLTF.

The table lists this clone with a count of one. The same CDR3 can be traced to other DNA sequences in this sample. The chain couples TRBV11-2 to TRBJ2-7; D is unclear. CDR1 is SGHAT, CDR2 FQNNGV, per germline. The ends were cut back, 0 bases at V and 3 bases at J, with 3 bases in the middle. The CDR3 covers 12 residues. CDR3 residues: CASSLDGYEQYF. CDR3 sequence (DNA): TGTGCCAGCAGCTTAGATGGCTACGAGCAGTACTTC.

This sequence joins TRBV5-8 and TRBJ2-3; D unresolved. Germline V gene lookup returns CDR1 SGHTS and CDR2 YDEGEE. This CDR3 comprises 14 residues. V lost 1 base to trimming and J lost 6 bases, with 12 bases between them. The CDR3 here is CASSLKRGRDTQYF. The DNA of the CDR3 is TGTGCCAGCAGCTTGAAACGTGGACGGGATACGCAGTATTTT.

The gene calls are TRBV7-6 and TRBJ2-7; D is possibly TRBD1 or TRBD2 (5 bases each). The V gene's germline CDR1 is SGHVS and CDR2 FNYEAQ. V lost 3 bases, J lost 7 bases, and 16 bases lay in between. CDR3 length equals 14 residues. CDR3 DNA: TGTGCCAGCAGCTTCTATGGGGGTGTTGGTGAGCAGTACTTC. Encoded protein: CASSFYGGVGEQYF.

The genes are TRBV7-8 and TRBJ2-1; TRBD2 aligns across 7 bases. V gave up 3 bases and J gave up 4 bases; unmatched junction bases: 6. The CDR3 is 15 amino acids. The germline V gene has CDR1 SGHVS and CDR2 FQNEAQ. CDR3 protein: CASSFGAGEYNEQFF. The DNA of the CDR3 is TGTGCCAGCAGCTTCGGGGCGGGAGAGTACAATGAGCAGTTCTTC.

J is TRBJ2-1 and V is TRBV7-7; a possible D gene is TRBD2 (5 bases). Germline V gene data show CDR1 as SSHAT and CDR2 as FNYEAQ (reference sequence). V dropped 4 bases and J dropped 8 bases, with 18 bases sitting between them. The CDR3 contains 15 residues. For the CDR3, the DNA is TGTGCCAGCAGCTACGAGGCCTCTAGCATCCATGAGCAGTTCTTC. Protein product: CASSYEASSIHEQFF.

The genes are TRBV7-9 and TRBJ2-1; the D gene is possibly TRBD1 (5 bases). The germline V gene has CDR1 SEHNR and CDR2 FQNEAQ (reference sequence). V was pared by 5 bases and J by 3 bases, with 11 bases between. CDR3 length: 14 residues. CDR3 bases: TGTGCCAGCAGCCCGACAGTAGGCTACAATGAGCAGTTCTTC. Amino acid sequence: CASSPTVGYNEQFF.

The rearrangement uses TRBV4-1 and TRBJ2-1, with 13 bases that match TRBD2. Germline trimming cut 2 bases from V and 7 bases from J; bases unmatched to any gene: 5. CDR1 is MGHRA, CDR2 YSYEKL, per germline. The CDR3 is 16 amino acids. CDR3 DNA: TGCGCCAGCAGCCAATTTGGACTAGCGGGAGAGAATGAGCAGTTCTTC. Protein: CASSQFGLAGENEQFF.

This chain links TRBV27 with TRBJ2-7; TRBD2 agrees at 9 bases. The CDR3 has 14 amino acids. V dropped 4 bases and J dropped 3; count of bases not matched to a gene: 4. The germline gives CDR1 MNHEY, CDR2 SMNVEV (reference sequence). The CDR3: CASSSSGINYEQYF. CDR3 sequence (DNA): TGTGCCAGCAGTTCTAGCGGGATTAACTACGAGCAGTACTTC.

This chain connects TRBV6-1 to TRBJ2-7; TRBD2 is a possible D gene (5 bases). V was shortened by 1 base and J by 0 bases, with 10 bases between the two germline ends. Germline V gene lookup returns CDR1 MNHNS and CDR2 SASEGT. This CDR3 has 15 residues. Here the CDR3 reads CASSEEAGLSYEQYF. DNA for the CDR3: TGTGCCAGCAGTGAAGAGGCGGGCCTCTCCTACGAGCAGTACTTC.

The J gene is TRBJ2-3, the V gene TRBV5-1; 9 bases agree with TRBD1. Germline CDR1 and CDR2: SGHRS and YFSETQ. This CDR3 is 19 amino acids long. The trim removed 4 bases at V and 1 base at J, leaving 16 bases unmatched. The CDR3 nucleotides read TGCGCCAGCAGCCTCTCCCGGACAGGGGTGGTCACGCGCACAGATACGCAGTATTTT. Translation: CASSLSRTGVVTRTDTQYF.

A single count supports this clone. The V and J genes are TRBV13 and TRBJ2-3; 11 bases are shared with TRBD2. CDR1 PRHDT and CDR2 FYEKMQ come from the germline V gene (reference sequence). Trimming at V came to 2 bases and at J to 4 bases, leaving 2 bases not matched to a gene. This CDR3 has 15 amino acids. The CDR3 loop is CASSLTSGRSDTQYF. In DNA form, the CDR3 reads TGTGCCAGCAGCTTAACTAGCGGGAGATCAGATACGCAGTATTTT.

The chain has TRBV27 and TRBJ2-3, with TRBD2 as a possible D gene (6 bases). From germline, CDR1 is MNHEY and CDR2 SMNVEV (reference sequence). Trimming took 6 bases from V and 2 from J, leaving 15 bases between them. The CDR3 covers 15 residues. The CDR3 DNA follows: TGTGCCAGCAGCCGGGTCACGGGGGACACAGATACGCAGTATTTT. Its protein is CASSRVTGDTDTQYF.

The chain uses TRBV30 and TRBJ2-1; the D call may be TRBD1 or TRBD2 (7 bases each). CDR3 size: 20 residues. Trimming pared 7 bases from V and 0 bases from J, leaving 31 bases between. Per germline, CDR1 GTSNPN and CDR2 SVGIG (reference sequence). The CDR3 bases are TGTGCCTCGCTTCGTGGGAGGGGGCTTGAGGACTCACACTCCTACAATGAGCAGTTCTTC. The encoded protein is CASLRGRGLEDSHSYNEQFF.

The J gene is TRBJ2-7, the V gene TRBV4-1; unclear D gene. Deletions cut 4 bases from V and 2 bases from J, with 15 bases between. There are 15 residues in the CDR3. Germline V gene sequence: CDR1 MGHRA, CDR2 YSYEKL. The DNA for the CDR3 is TGCGCCAGCAGCCCCTACCCGGACCGAACCTACGAGCAGTACTTC. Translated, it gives CASSPYPDRTYEQYF.

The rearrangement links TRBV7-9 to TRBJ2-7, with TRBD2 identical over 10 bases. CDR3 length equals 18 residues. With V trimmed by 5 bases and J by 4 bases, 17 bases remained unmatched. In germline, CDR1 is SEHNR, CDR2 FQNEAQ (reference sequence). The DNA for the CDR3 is TGTGCCAGCAGCAAAGCGGGGACTAGCGCCACCACCTTTTACGAGCAGTACTTC. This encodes CASSKAGTSATTFYEQYF.

CDR3 DNA sequence: TGCAGCGCGGGAATCAGGGTGGATACGCAGTATTTT. Amino acids: CSAGIRVDTQYF. This sequence joins TRBV29-1 and TRBJ2-3; D may be TRBD1 or TRBD2 (5 bases each). Trimming shortened V by 7 bases and J by 6 bases, and 14 bases separated the two germline ends. The CDR3 contains 12 residues. Germline loops: CDR1 SQVTM, CDR2 ANQGSEA.